The clone carrying this TCR beta chain was counted between two and nine times. It was RNA transcripts that yielded the amplified TCR beta CDR3 regions. In the first-round RT-PCR of the TCR CDR3, the HTBI primer set was used. TCRdb reprocessed the multiplex PCR reads with MiXCR, giving one entry per CDR3 protein. This sample has 600,000 to 850,000 distinct CDR3 sequences, with approximately 19% found just once. This sample was included in a study of T cells in Graves' hyperthyroidism and ophthalmopathy. Patients aged 18 to 65 had newly diagnosed hyperthyroidism that had lasted under 2 months. Looked up from germline, CDR1 is SEHNR and CDR2 is FQNEAQ (reference sequence). Trimming shortened V by 1 base and J by 8 bases, and 11 bases separated the two germline ends. The CDR3 has 13 residues.

The sequence derives from a woman aged 50 to 60 with Graves' hyperthyroidism that later progressed to Graves' ophthalmopathy. The chain couples TRBV7-9 to TRBJ1-1; the D is unclear. The sample consisted of blood. The CDR3 spells CASSLVEQKEAFF. The CDR3 DNA follows: TGTGCCAGCAGCTTAGTGGAGCAGAAAGAAGCTTTCTTT. The complete variable domain, with remaining parts taken from reference TRBV7-9 and TRBJ1-1, reads DTGVSQNPRHKITKRGQNVTFRCDPISEHNRLYWYRQTLGQGPEFLTYFQNEAQLEKSRLLSDRFSAERPKGSFSTLEIQRTEQGDSAMYLCASSLVEQKEAFFGQGTRLTVV.